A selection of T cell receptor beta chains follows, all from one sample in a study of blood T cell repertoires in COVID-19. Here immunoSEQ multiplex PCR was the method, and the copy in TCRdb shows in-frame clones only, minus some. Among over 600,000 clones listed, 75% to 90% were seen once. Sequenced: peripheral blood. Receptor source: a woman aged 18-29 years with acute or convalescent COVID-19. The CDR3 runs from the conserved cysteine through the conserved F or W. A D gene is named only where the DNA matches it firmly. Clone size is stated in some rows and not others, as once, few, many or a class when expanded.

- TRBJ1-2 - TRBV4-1 CASSQGAGSYGYTF TGCGCCAGCAGCCAAGGGGCCGGCAGCTATGGCTACACCTTC
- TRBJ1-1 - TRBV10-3 CAISHEFTEAFF TGTGCCATCAGTCACGAGTTCACTGAAGCTTTCTTT
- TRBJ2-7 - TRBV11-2 CASSLAAGFEQYF TGTGCCAGCAGCTTAGCGGCGGGGTTCGAGCAGTACTTC
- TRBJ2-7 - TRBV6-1 CASSERGGGSTPFSYEQYF TGTGCCAGCAGTGAAAGAGGAGGGGGCAGCACTCCCTTTTCCTACGAGCAGTACTTC
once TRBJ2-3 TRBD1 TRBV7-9 CASSSYRDRSLNTQYF TGTGCCAGCAGTTCCTACCGGGACAGGAGCCTCAATACGCAGTATTTT
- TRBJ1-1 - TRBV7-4 CASSLGGGSTEAFF TGTGCCAGCAGCTTAGGGGGCGGGAGCACTGAAGCTTTCTTT
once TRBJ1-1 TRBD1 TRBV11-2 CASSLVGQGGMNTEAFF TGTGCCAGCAGCTTAGTTGGACAGGGAGGGATGAACACTGAAGCTTTCTTT
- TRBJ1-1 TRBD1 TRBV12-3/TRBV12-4 CASSRTGVTSFF TGTGCCAGCAGCCGCACAGGGGTTACATCTTTCTTT
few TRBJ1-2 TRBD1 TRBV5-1 CASSFGQGLSQGYGYTF TGCGCCAGCAGCTTCGGACAGGGCCTATCACAGGGTTATGGCTACACCTTC
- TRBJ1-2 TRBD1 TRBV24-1 CATSGYRGGNYGYTF TGTGCCACCAGTGGTTACAGGGGAGGCAACTATGGCTACACCTTC
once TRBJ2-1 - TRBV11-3 CASSLGADYYNEQFF TGTGCCAGCAGCTTAGGGGCAGACTATTACAATGAGCAGTTCTTC
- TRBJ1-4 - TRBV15 CATSYRRSTNEKLFF TGTGCCACCAGCTATAGGAGATCAACTAATGAAAAACTGTTTTTT
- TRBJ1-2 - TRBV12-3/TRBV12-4 CASSLIGLGGYTF TGTGCCAGCAGTTTAATTGGTTTGGGCGGCTACACCTTC
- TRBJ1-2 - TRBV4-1 CASSQENTIVLDYGYTF TGCGCCAGCAGCCAAGAGAATACGATAGTTCTAGACTATGGCTACACCTTC
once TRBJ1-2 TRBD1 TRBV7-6 CASSLEWSKTGNWGYTF TGTGCCAGCAGCTTAGAATGGAGTAAGACAGGGAACTGGGGCTACACCTTC
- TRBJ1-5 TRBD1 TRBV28 CASSLEGTGVGSNQPQHF TGTGCCAGCAGTTTAGAAGGGACAGGGGTAGGAAGCAATCAGCCCCAGCATTTT
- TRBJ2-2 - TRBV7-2 CASSLVGANTGELFF TGTGCCAGCAGCTTAGTGGGGGCAAACACCGGGGAGCTGTTTTTT
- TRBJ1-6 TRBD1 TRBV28 CASSLTGTGNSPLHF TGTGCCAGCAGCCTAACCGGGACAGGGAATTCACCCCTCCACTTT
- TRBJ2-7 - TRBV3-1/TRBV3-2 CASSQGGRPRGYEQYF TGTGCCAGCAGCCAAGGAGGACGTCCCCGGGGGTACGAGCAGTACTTC
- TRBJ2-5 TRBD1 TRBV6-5 CASRDGTGVRETQYF TGTGCCAGCAGGGACGGGACAGGGGTACGGGAGACCCAGTACTTC
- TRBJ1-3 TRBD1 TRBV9 CASSGQGAGNTIYF TGTGCCAGCAGCGGACAGGGGGCTGGAAACACCATATATTTT
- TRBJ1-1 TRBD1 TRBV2 CASSGTGGMNTEAFF TGTGCCAGCAGTGGGACAGGGGGTATGAACACTGAAGCTTTCTTT
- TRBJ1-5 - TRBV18 CASSLGGGVNQPQHF TGTGCCAGCTCTCTAGGGGGGGGAGTGAATCAGCCCCAGCATTTT
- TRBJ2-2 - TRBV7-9 CASSSRRFTGELFF TGTGCCAGCAGCTCGCGGCGCTTCACCGGGGAGCTGTTTTTT
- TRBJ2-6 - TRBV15 CATSRGASQPGANVLTF TGTGCCACCAGCAGGGGGGCGTCTCAACCTGGGGCCAACGTCCTGACTTTC
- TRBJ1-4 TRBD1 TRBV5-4 CASSSNTGATNEKLFF TGTGCCAGCAGCTCGAACACAGGGGCAACTAATGAAAAACTGTTTTTT
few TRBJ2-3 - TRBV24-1 CATSGWTSTDTQYF TGTGCCACCAGTGGGTGGACTAGCACAGATACGCAGTATTTT
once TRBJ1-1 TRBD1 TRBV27 CASSLQGTQGGTEAFF TGTGCCAGCAGTTTACAGGGCACACAGGGGGGGACTGAAGCTTTCTTT
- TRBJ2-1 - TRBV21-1 CASSNTPGQGFNEQFF TGTGCCAGCAGCAACACCCCGGGACAGGGGTTCAATGAGCAGTTCTTC